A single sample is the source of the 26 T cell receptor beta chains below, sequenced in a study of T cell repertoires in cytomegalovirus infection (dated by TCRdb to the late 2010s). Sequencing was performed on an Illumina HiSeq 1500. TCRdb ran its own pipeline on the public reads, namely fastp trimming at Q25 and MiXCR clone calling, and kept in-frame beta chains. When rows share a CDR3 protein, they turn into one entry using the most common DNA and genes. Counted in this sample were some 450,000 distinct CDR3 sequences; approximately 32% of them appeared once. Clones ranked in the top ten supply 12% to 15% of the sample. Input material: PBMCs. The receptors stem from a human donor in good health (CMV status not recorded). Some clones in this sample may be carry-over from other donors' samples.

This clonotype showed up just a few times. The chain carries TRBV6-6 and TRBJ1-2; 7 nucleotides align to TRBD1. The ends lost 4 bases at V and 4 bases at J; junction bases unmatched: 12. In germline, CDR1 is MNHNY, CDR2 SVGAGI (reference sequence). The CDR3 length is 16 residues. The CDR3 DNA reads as TGTGCCAGCAGTTCTCGGGAGGGGGCGCCGTCCTATGGCTACACCTTC. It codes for CASSSREGAPSYGYTF.

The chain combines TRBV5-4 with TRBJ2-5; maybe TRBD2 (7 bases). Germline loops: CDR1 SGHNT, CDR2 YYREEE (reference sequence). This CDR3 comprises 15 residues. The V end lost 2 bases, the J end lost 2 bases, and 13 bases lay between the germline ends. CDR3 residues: CASSFRGGVQETQYF. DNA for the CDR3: TGTGCCAGCAGCTTTAGGGGGGGGGTTCAAGAGACCCAGTACTTC.

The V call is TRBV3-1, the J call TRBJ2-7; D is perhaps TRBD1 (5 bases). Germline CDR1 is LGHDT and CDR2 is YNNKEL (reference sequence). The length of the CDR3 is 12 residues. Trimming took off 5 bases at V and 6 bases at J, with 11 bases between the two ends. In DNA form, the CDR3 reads TGTGCCAGCAGCTTGACAGTGAGCGAGCAGTACTTC. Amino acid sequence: CASSLTVSEQYF.

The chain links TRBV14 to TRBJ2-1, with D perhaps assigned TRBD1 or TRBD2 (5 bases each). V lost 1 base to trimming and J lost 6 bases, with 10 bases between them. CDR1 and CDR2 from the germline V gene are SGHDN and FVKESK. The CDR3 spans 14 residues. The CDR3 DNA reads TGTGCCAGCAGCCAAGTGAGGGGAGTCAATGAGCAGTTCTTC. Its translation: CASSQVRGVNEQFF.

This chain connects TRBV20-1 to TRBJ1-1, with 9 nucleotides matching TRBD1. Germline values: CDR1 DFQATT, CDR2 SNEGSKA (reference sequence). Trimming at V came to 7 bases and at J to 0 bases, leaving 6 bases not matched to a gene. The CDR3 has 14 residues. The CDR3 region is CSGGTGNMNTEAFF. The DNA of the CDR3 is TGCAGTGGGGGGACAGGGAATATGAACACTGAAGCTTTCTTT.

The CDR3 here is CASSLRPSGCPSPSNEQFF. DNA for the CDR3: TGTGCCAGTAGTTTGCGGCCTAGCGGGTGTCCCTCTCCCTCCAATGAGCAGTTCTTC. The rearrangement links TRBV19 to TRBJ2-1; 8 nucleotides match TRBD2. This CDR3 region has 19 residues. Per germline, CDR1 LNHDA and CDR2 SQIVND (reference sequence). J was trimmed by 6 bases and V by 5 bases; bases with no gene match: 21.

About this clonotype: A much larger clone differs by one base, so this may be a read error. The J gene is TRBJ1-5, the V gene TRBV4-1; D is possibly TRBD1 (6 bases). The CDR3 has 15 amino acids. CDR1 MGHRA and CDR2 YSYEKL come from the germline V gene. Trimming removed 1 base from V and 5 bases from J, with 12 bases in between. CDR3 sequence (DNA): TGCGCCAGCAGCCAAGGGGACACTTCAGATCAGCCCCAGCATTTT. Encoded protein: CASSQGDTSDQPQHF.

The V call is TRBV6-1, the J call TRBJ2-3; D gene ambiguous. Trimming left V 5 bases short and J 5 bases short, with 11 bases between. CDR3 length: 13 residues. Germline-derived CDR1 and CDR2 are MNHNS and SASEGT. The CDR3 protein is CASSKITEDTQYF. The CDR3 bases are TGTGCCAGCAGTAAGATAACTGAAGATACGCAGTATTTT.

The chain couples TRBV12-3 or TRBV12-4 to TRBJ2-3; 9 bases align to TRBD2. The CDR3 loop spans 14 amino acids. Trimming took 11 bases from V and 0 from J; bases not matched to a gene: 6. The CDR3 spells CAGGAGGSTDTQYF. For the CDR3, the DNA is TGTGCCGGCGGGGCGGGGGGGAGCACAGATACGCAGTATTTT.

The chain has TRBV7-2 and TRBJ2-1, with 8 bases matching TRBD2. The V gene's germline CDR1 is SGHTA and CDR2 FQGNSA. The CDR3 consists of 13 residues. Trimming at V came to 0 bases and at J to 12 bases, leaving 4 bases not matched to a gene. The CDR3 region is CASSLAEAGVQFF. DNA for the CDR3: TGTGCCAGCAGCTTAGCTGAAGCGGGGGTGCAGTTCTTC.

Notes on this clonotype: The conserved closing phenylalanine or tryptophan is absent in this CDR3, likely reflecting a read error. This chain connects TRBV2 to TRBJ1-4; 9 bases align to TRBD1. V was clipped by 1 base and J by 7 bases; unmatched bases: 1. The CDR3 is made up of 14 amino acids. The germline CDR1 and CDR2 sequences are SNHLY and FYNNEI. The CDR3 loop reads CASSEGTGVEKLFL. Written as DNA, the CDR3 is TGTGCCAGCAGTGAAGGGACAGGGGTTGAAAAACTGTTTCTT.

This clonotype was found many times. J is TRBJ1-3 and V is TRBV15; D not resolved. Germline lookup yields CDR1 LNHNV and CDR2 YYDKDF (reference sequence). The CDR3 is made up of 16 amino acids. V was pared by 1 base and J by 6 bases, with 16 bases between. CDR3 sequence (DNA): TGTGCCACCAGCAGAGTTTTTCGGGCTGGGGAAAACACCATATATTTT. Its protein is CATSRVFRAGENTIYF.

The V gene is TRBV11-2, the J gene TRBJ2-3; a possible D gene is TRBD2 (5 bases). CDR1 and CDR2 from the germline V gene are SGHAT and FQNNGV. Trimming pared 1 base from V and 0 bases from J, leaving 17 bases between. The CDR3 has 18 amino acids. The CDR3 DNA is TGTGCCAGCAGCTTAGGGAGAAATAGCGCGACTAGCACAGATACGCAGTATTTT. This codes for CASSLGRNSATSTDTQYF.

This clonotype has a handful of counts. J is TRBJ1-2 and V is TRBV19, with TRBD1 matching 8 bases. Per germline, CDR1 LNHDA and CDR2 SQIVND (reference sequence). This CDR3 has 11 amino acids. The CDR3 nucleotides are TGTGCAACCTCGGGGACAGGCGGCTACACCTTC. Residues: CATSGTGGYTF.

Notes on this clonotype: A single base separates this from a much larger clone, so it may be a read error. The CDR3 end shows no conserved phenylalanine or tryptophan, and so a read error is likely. The CDR3 DNA reads TGTGCCAGCAGCTTACAGGGTAAAGAGACCCAGTACTTA. Encoded protein: CASSLQGKETQYL. This chain joins TRBV7-4 and TRBJ2-5; D may be TRBD1 (5 bases). This CDR3 region has 13 residues. Trimming shortened V by 2 bases and J by 3 bases, and 7 bases separated the two germline ends. Germline CDR1 is SGHVT and CDR2 is SQSDAQ.

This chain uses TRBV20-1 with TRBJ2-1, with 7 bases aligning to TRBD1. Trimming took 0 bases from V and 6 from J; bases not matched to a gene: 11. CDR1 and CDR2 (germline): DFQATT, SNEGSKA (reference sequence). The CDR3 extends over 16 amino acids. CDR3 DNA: TGCAGTGCTAGAGATGTTAGACAGGGCCCTTCCAATGAGCAGTTCTTC. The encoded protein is CSARDVRQGPSNEQFF.

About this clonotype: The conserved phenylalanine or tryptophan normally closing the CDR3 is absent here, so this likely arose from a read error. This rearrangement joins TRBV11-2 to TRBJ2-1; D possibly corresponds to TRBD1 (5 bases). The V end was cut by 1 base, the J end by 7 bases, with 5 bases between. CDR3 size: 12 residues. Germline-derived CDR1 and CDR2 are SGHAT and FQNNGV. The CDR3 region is CASSLAGNEQFL. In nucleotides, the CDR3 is TGTGCCAGCAGCTTAGCAGGGAATGAGCAGTTCTTA.

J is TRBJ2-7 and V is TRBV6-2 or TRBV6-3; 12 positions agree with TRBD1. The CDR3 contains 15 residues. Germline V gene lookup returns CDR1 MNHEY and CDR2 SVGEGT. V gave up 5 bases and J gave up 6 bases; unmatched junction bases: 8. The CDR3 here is CASSRTGTGGFEQYF. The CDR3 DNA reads TGTGCCAGCAGTCGAACCGGGACAGGGGGCTTCGAGCAGTACTTC.

CDR3 DNA: TGTGCCAGCAGCTTAAGGGGGGGGGACCTTAGCAATCAGCCCCAGCATTTT. Amino acid sequence: CASSLRGGDLSNQPQHF. The rearrangement links TRBV7-2 to TRBJ1-5; D may be TRBD1 (6 bases). Trimming removed 2 bases from V and 0 bases from J, with 14 bases in between. CDR1 and CDR2 (germline): SGHTA, FQGNSA. The CDR3 consists of 17 residues.

As DNA, the CDR3 is TGCAGTGCCACCGAAGCTTTCTTT. This translates into CSATEAFF. The chain couples TRBV20-1 to TRBJ1-1; D is undetermined. CDR3 length equals 8 residues. With 6 bases removed from V and 8 bases from J, the gap between germline ends came to 4 bases. Germline CDR1 DFQATT, CDR2 SNEGSKA (reference sequence).

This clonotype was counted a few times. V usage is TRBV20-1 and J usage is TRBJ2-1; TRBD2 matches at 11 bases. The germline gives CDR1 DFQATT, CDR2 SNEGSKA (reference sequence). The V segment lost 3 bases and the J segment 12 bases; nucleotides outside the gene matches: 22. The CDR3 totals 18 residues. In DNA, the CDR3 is TGCAGTGCTAGCCCACTAGCGGGGGAGGTTTTAGGAGACTCGGGGCAGTTCTTC. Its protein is CSASPLAGEVLGDSGQFF.

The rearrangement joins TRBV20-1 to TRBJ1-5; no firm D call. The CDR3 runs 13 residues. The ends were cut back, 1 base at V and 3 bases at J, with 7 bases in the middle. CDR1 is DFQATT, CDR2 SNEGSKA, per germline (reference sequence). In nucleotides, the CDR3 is TGCAGTGCTAGAGGAGCGTACAATCAGCCCCAGCATTTT. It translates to CSARGAYNQPQHF.

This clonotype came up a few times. Here the CDR3 reads CASTTSGGVRYTQYF. CDR3 DNA sequence: TGTGCCAGCACGACTAGCGGGGGGGTTCGATATACGCAGTATTTT. The J gene is TRBJ2-3, the V gene TRBV12-3 or TRBV12-4; 14 bases match TRBD2. This CDR3 has 15 residues. V trimming: 7 bases; J trimming: 7 bases; junction bases outside the gene matches: 7.

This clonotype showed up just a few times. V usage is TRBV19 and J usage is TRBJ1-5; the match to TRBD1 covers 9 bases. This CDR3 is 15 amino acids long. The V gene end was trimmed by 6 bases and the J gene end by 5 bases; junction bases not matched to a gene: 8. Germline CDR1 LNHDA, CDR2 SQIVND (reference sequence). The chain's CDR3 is CASRDSGQGYQPQHF. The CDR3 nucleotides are TGTGCCAGTAGGGATTCGGGACAGGGATATCAGCCCCAGCATTTT. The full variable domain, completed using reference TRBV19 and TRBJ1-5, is DGGITQSPKYLFRKEGQNVTLSCEQNLNHDAMYWYRQDPGQGLRLIYYSQIVNDFQKGDIAEGYSVSREKKESFPLTVTSAQKNPTAFYLCASRDSGQGYQPQHFGDGTRLSIL.

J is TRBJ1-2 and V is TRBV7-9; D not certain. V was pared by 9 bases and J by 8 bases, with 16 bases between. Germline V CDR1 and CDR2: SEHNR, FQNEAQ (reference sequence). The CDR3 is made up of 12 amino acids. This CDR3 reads CAREWIGEGYTF. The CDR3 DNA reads TGTGCCAGAGAGTGGATCGGGGAGGGCTACACCTTC.

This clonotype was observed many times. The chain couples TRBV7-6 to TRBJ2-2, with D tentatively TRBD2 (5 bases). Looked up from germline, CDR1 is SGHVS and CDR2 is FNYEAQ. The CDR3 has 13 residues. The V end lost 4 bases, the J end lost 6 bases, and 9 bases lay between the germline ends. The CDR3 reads CASSSTRSGELFF. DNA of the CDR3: TGTGCCAGCAGCTCTACTAGATCCGGGGAGCTGTTTTTT.